This T cell receptor (beta chain) was sequenced during a study of CD8+ T cells in alopecia areata (dated 2018 in TCRdb). Context from the whole study: The treated patients, all with moderate-to-severe alopecia areata, were enrolled in an open-label pilot trial of oral tofacitinib given at 5 to 10 mg twice daily. Scalp clonality was compared across normal scalp (n=4), patchy alopecia areata scalp (n=8), and alopecia totalis/universalis scalp (n=8). RNA came from the PAXgene miRNA kit for fixed scalp, the miRNeasy kit for PBMCs, and the RNeasy kit for mouse skin. Human TCRbeta sequencing covered scalp tissue and sorted CD4+ and CD8+ peripheral blood T cells from patchy and totalis/universalis alopecia areata patients and healthy controls. Tofacitinib was given for 6 to 18 months, followed by 6 months of follow-up off drug to assess delayed response and recurrence. Disease severity in treated patients was measured with the SALT score, which quantifies the percentage of affected scalp surface area. The study used high-throughput TCRbeta sequencing to examine T cell clonal expansion in alopecia areata, in both the C3H/HeJ mouse model and human patients. immunoSEQ multiplex PCR using 35 Vbeta forward primers and 13 Jbeta reverse primers was used to amplify TCRbeta CDR3 regions. Patients on tofacitinib were biopsied at baseline and after 4 and 24 weeks of treatment, and several of the patients also had a later scalp biopsy.

Receptors were amplified or captured by the immunoSEQ multiplex PCR assay. RNA was extracted from all samples and reverse transcribed into cDNA as template for TCR sequencing. First-strand cDNA was synthesized with SuperScript III using a 2:1 mix of oligo-dT and random hexamers. A synthetic immune receptor repertoire was used to measure amplification bias, and any remaining bias was corrected computationally. The paper's processing steps were these. Raw reads were preprocessed to remove errors, and CDR3 was defined by IMGT conventions from the conserved cysteine to phenylalanine. Clonality was computed by normalizing Shannon entropy by log2 of the number of productive unique TCRs and subtracting the result from 1. Whether scalp clones were CD4 or CD8 was inferred by matching scalp TCRbeta sequences against CD4 and CD8 repertoires sorted from blood. TCRdb took this table from immuneACCESS and kept in-frame rearrangements with V and J called. Such tables lack part of the clones; where checked against another copy, unresolved V genes explain under half of the gap, and the rest is unexplained. V, J and clone size are those of that table, while D and trimming were read from the DNA. This sample is represented by 120,000 or so clones; roughly 55% of them were singletons. The ten largest account for approximately 5.1% of the sample.

As to this clone: No cognate antigen has been identified for it. The sample holds no much larger clone one base away, and base qualities are not on file.

Trimming at the junction amounts to 5 bases on V and 6 bases on J, and the germline ends lie 14 bases apart. From cysteine to phenylalanine, the CDR3 is 15 amino acids long. The entry retains the CDR3 DNA only, 45 bases that are in frame from base 1. CDR1 MNHEY and CDR2 SMNVEV are derived from the germline V gene (reference sequence). The time point tag for this specimen amounts to: about 4 weeks on oral tofacitinib. Reading the label with the study, this specimen's treatment or condition is: oral pan-JAK inhibitor, 5-10 mg twice daily. Peripheral blood and lesional scalp punch biopsies were obtained from patients with alopecia areata. PBMCs were separated by density centrifugation and stained for CD3, CD4 and CD8, after which CD4+ and CD8+ T cells were sorted on a FACSAria. Paper-wide results and their limitations: Because the treated cohort was small and had just a single nonresponder, larger studies are needed to establish links between baseline CD8+ expansion and response. Tofacitinib significantly decreased scalp clonality and the number of expanded CD8+ clones among the top 100 scalp clones. Unlike mouse skin, which is dominated by gammadelta T cells, normal human skin has resident alphabeta T cells that are also sequenced, and this complicates analysis of the scalp TCR repertoire. Compared with mice, TCR sequences shared between patients were less clear, possibly partly because of HLA diversity across the patient population. Many expanded lesional clones persisted in scalp and blood during tofacitinib treatment, which may partly explain relapse after stopping treatment. Compared with normal scalp, lesional scalp had higher clonality and more expanded CD8+ clones, particularly in alopecia totalis/universalis, a pattern that suggests antigenic drive.

This sample comprised CD4+ T cells sorted from blood, obtained at week 4, from a patient treated with tofacitinib. The receptor comes from a human donor with alopecia areata. The rearranged chain carries TRBV27 and TRBJ1-6; TRBD1 is a weak D gene call, 5 bases matching. The base sequence is TGTGCCAGCAGTACCTCGGGGGTTAGTAATTCACCCCTCCACTTT. Its translation reads: CASSTSGVSNSPLHF.